Below are 15 T cell receptor beta chains sequenced from a single sample in a study of T-cell reconstitution after alpha-beta-depleted transplantation in children. It was with unique molecular identifiers that the TCRbeta library was prepared. TCRdb itself ran the PCR reads through MiXCR, one entry per CDR3 protein. The sample has 100,000 to 120,000 distinct CDR3 sequences; 10% are singletons. This specimen consisted of PBMCs from the stem cell graft donor, obtained from the stem cell graft. The receptors shown here come from a human donor who donated a stem cell graft to a child with acute lymphoblastic leukemia.

This clonotype was observed many times. This chain connects TRBV3-1 to TRBJ2-2; 8 bases map to TRBD1. The CDR3 contains 14 residues. Unmatched junction bases numbered 4, after V lost 2 bases and J lost 8 bases. Germline V CDR1 and CDR2: LGHDT, YNNKEL (reference sequence). The CDR3 nucleotides read TGTGCCAGCAGCCAACCGACAGGGGTTGGGGAGCTGTTTTTT. It is translated as CASSQPTGVGELFF.

This clonotype has at least ten counts. This rearrangement joins TRBV7-9 to TRBJ2-1, with D tentatively TRBD1 (6 bases). The germline gives CDR1 SEHNR, CDR2 FQNEAQ (reference sequence). The V and J ends lost 2 bases and 8 bases respectively, with 16 bases between them. This CDR3 has 15 residues. CDR3 protein: CASSLSGGGSHEQFF. The DNA of the CDR3 is TGTGCCAGCAGCTTATCTGGGGGCGGATCTCATGAGCAGTTCTTC. Full variable domain (remainder filled in from reference TRBV7-9 and TRBJ2-1): DTGVSQNPRHKITKRGQNVTFRCDPISEHNRLYWYRQTLGQGPEFLTYFQNEAQLEKSRLLSDRFSAERPKGSFSTLEIQRTEQGDSAMYLCASSLSGGGSHEQFFGPGTRLTVL.

There are many counts of this clonotype. This chain uses TRBV10-3 with TRBJ2-5, with D possibly being TRBD2 (6 bases). Germline CDR1 reads ENHRY; CDR2 reads SYGVKD. The CDR3 is 15 residues long. V gave up 2 bases and J gave up 2 bases, with 12 bases separating them. The CDR3 reads CAISEPTSMQETQYF. As DNA, the CDR3 is TGTGCCATCAGTGAGCCCACTAGCATGCAAGAGACCCAGTACTTC.

This clonotype was picked up many times. The chain links TRBV12-3 or TRBV12-4 to TRBJ1-5, with 12 bases matching TRBD1. V lost 7 bases, J lost 6 bases, and 10 bases stayed unmatched. This CDR3 has 16 residues. CDR3 region: CASNWGQGAGGQPQHF. Here the CDR3 DNA reads TGTGCCAGCAATTGGGGACAGGGGGCAGGGGGTCAGCCCCAGCATTTT.

The table lists this clonotype with many counts. The CDR3, as DNA: TGTGCCAGCAGCTACAACCCGGGACAGGGGCCCTCCTATGGCTACACCTTC. Protein: CASSYNPGQGPSYGYTF. The chain recombines TRBV11-1 with TRBJ1-2; TRBD1 agrees at 10 bases. Germline V gene lookup returns CDR1 SGHAT and CDR2 FQDESV (reference sequence). The CDR3 totals 17 residues. V was pared by 4 bases and J by 4 bases, with 12 bases of the junction left unmatched.

This clonotype was recorded many times. The chain joins TRBV29-1 to TRBJ1-4; no clear D gene. The CDR3 has 12 residues. Germline loops: CDR1 SQVTM, CDR2 ANQGSEA. V was shortened by 7 bases and J by 7 bases, with 13 bases between the two germline ends. CDR3 coding DNA: TGCAGCGGGGCCCTAAGAGGTGAAAAACTGTTTTTT. Encoded protein: CSGALRGEKLFF.

This clonotype was detected many times. The gene calls are TRBV12-3 or TRBV12-4 and TRBJ2-7; TRBD1 agrees at 8 bases. The CDR3 is made up of 14 amino acids. V dropped 8 bases and J dropped 5; count of bases not matched to a gene: 11. The CDR3 protein is CASRSFPGGDEQYF. DNA for the CDR3: TGTGCCAGCCGCAGTTTCCCAGGGGGCGACGAGCAGTACTTC.

This clonotype was seen many times. V gene TRBV20-1 combines with J gene TRBJ1-4; tentatively, D is TRBD1 (5 bases). CDR1 is DFQATT, CDR2 SNEGSKA, per germline (reference sequence). V was pared by 3 bases and J by 7 bases, with 12 bases between. The CDR3 has 13 amino acids. This chain's CDR3 is CSARGGPGEKLFF. CDR3 sequence (DNA): TGCAGTGCTAGGGGGGGTCCCGGTGAAAAACTGTTTTTT.

This clonotype has ten or more counts. The chain uses TRBV12-3 or TRBV12-4 and TRBJ1-5; D remains unclear. V gave up 3 bases and J gave up 6 bases, with 12 bases separating them. This CDR3 comprises 14 residues. CDR3 nucleotide sequence: TGTGCCAGCAGTTTCTTTGGGGAAGGTCAGCCCCAGCATTTT. It yields the protein CASSFFGEGQPQHF.

This clonotype has ten or more counts. This chain connects TRBV7-2 to TRBJ1-1, with unresolved D. Trimming removed 1 base at V and 4 bases at J, with 13 bases between. Germline V gene sequence: CDR1 SGHTA, CDR2 FQGNSA. This CDR3 has 15 amino acids. CDR3 in amino acids: CASSLVKGSGTEAFF. DNA for the CDR3: TGTGCCAGCAGCTTAGTTAAGGGATCGGGCACTGAAGCTTTCTTT.

Many counts were recorded for this clonotype. The CDR3 loop is CASSPPAGQNTDTQYF. The CDR3 coding sequence is TGTGCCAGCTCACCACCGGCAGGACAAAACACAGATACGCAGTATTTT. The chain couples TRBV18 to TRBJ2-3; a weak D match, TRBD1 (5 bases). The CDR3 is 16 residues long. Germline CDR1 KGHSH, CDR2 LQKENI. V lost 0 bases, J lost 2 bases, and 12 bases lay in between.

There are many counts of this clonotype. The chain combines TRBV28 with TRBJ2-3, with D possibly being TRBD1 (5 bases). CDR3 length: 12 amino acids. CDR1 and CDR2 (germline): MDHEN, SYDVKM. With 5 bases removed from V and 5 bases from J, the gap between germline ends came to 8 bases. This CDR3 reads CASSLTGDTQYF. For the CDR3, the DNA is TGTGCCAGCAGTCTCACAGGAGATACGCAGTATTTT.

At least ten counts were recorded for this clonotype. The rearrangement joins TRBV5-1 to TRBJ1-6; D is possibly TRBD1 (6 bases). Germline CDR1 reads SGHRS; CDR2 reads YFSETQ. The CDR3 sequence is 15 residues long. V was cut by 4 bases and J by 10 bases, with 18 bases left in between. Here the CDR3 DNA reads TGCGCCAGCAGCCCGACACAGGGATCCAGCTCACCCCTCCACTTT. Amino acid sequence: CASSPTQGSSSPLHF.

This clonotype was seen at least ten times. The rearrangement uses TRBV5-1 and TRBJ2-5; D is uncertain. Germline CDR1 SGHRS, CDR2 YFSETQ. The ends were cut back, 2 bases at V and 7 bases at J, with 9 bases in the middle. The CDR3 loop spans 12 amino acids. The CDR3 spells CASSLDLGTQYF. The CDR3 nucleotides read TGCGCCAGCAGCTTAGATCTGGGGACCCAGTACTTC.

This clonotype showed up many times. V gene TRBV25-1 combines with J gene TRBJ2-1; 7 nucleotides line up with TRBD1. In germline, CDR1 is MGHDK, CDR2 SYGVNS. V lost 1 base to trimming and J lost 4 bases; unmatched junction nucleotides: 4. This CDR3 region has 15 residues. Written as DNA, the CDR3 is TGTGCCAGCAGTGAATCAGGGGGTGGGTACAATGAGCAGTTCTTC. As protein: CASSESGGGYNEQFF.